These 27 T cell receptor beta chains were sequenced from one sample in a study of T-cell memory formation after mild COVID-19. TCRdb passed the 5' RACE reads through MiXCR, listing each CDR3 protein once. The sample has around 500,000 distinct CDR3 sequences, 15% to 20% seen once. The sample consisted of PBMCs or a T cell subset sorted from them (not recorded which). Source of these receptors: an adult woman who had mild COVID-19 (a few samples of this study predate the infection). Cell type and time point are not known.

V usage is TRBV27 and J usage is TRBJ2-7; possible D gene TRBD1, 6 bases. CDR1 and CDR2 from the germline V gene are MNHEY and SMNVEV (reference sequence). The CDR3 runs 15 residues. Trimming removed 6 bases from V and 0 bases from J, with 15 bases in between. This CDR3 reads CASRITGRGSYEQYF. CDR3 sequence (DNA): TGTGCCAGCAGAATAACAGGGAGAGGCTCCTACGAGCAGTACTTC.

The rearrangement joins TRBV12-3 or TRBV12-4 to TRBJ2-2; 14 bases align to TRBD2. CDR3 length equals 16 residues. The V and J ends lost 7 bases and 7 bases, in that order; junction bases with no gene match: 8. This CDR3 is CASTEGLAGVGGELFF. Written as DNA, the CDR3 is TGTGCCAGCACCGAGGGACTAGCGGGAGTTGGCGGGGAGCTGTTTTTT.

J is TRBJ2-1 and V is TRBV20-1; D unresolved. Trimming pared 2 bases from V and 4 bases from J, leaving 6 bases between. The CDR3 is made up of 12 amino acids. CDR1 DFQATT and CDR2 SNEGSKA come from the germline V gene (reference sequence). The CDR3 reads CSARLQYNEQFF. CDR3 bases: TGCAGTGCTAGACTTCAGTACAATGAGCAGTTCTTC.

This clonotype has more than one count but fewer than ten. The junction and the germline gene differ at one end; a read error may be behind it. The gene calls are TRBV29-1 and TRBJ2-1; TRBD1 aligns across 7 bases. Per the germline V gene, CDR1 is SQVTM and CDR2 is ANQGSEA. The CDR3 sequence is 12 residues long. As DNA, the CDR3 is TGCAGTTTACGACAGGGTGGTTCGACCGAGATCTTC. This codes for CSLRQGGSTEIF.

The chain couples TRBV7-6 to TRBJ2-1; D may match TRBD1 or TRBD2 (6 bases each). The CDR3 totals 13 residues. The V gene's germline CDR1 is SGHVS and CDR2 FNYEAQ. Trimming stripped 0 bases from V and 8 bases from J, with 8 bases between. The CDR3 here is CASSLARGDEQFF. CDR3 DNA sequence: TGTGCCAGCAGCTTAGCGAGGGGGGATGAGCAGTTCTTC.

The J gene is TRBJ2-1, the V gene TRBV7-9; 8 bases fit TRBD2. With V trimmed by 5 bases and J by 9 bases, 15 bases remained unmatched. Looked up from germline, CDR1 is SEHNR and CDR2 is FQNEAQ (reference sequence). There are 16 residues in the CDR3. The CDR3 DNA reads as TGTGCCAGCAGCCCCCCCTCCAGCGGGAGCTTTGGTGAGCAGTTCTTC. Translating gives CASSPPSSGSFGEQFF.

This clonotype was detected many times. The rearrangement joins TRBV7-9 to TRBJ2-1; D call uncertain. CDR1 SEHNR and CDR2 FQNEAQ come from the germline V gene (reference sequence). CDR3 length: 13 residues. V lost 6 bases, J lost 7 bases, and 13 bases lay in between. CDR3 sequence: CASSTWSRNEQFF. In DNA, the CDR3 is TGTGCCAGCAGTACTTGGAGCCGGAATGAGCAGTTCTTC. The full variable domain, in which reference TRBV7-9 and TRBJ2-1 provide the parts outside the CDR3, is DTGVSQNPRHKITKRGQNVTFRCDPISEHNRLYWYRQTLGQGPEFLTYFQNEAQLEKSRLLSDRFSAERPKGSFSTLEIQRTEQGDSAMYLCASSTWSRNEQFFGPGTRLTVL.

The chain recombines TRBV3-1 with TRBJ2-2; D is unresolved. From germline, CDR1 is LGHDT and CDR2 YNNKEL (reference sequence). The CDR3 totals 13 residues. The V and J ends lost 1 base and 5 bases respectively, with 5 bases between them. CDR3 sequence reads: CASSQVMTGELFF. CDR3 coding DNA: TGTGCCAGCAGCCAAGTTATGACCGGGGAGCTGTTTTTT.

This clonotype was counted many times. The chain uses TRBV5-1 and TRBJ1-2; D is unresolved. The germline gives CDR1 SGHRS, CDR2 YFSETQ. This CDR3 is built from 14 residues. Trimming shortened V by 4 bases and J by 3 bases, and 13 bases separated the two germline ends. CDR3 DNA sequence: TGCGCCAGCAGCCAACTTACCCCGGACTATGGCTACACCTTC. It encodes CASSQLTPDYGYTF.

This clonotype was counted a few times. The J gene is TRBJ2-1, the V gene TRBV5-6; D gene unclear. V gave up 3 bases and J gave up 7 bases, with 8 bases separating them. CDR1 is SGHDT, CDR2 YYEEEE, per germline. This CDR3 region has 12 residues. CDR3 DNA: TGTGCCAGCAGCTCTCCAGGTAATGAGCAGTTCTTC. Protein: CASSSPGNEQFF.

This clonotype has only one observation. The J gene is TRBJ2-7, the V gene TRBV6-6, with 7 bases lining up with TRBD2. V was pared by 8 bases and J by 6 bases, with 16 bases of the junction left unmatched. Germline values: CDR1 MNHNY, CDR2 SVGAGI (reference sequence). This CDR3 comprises 15 residues. The CDR3 loop reads CASRGAGSGLGEQYF. CDR3 bases: TGTGCCAGCCGAGGAGCGGGAAGTGGACTTGGCGAGCAGTACTTC.

In its sample, this clonotype was seen once. The junction shows a germline mismatch at one end, possibly a read error. This chain connects TRBV5-1 to TRBJ1-1; a possible D gene is TRBD1 (6 bases). The V gene's germline CDR1 is SGHRS and CDR2 YFSETQ. The CDR3 length is 16 residues. The CDR3 DNA follows: TGCGCCAGCAGCACTTCGACAGGCCCGGGGCACACTGAAGCTTTATTT. It translates to CASSTSTGPGHTEALF. The full variable domain, completed using reference TRBV5-1 and TRBJ1-1, is KAGVTQTPRYLIKTRGQQVTLSCSPISGHRSVSWYQQTPGQGLQFLFEYFSETQRNKGNFPGRFSGRQFSNSRSEMNVSTLELGDSALYLCASSTSTGPGHTEALFGQGTRLTVV.

This clonotype has just a few counts. This chain joins TRBV7-9 and TRBJ2-3, with D possibly matching TRBD2 (5 bases). Trimming took 2 bases from V and 3 from J, leaving 12 bases between them. The CDR3 runs 15 residues. CDR1 SEHNR and CDR2 FQNEAQ come from the germline V gene (reference sequence). For the CDR3, the DNA is TGTGCCAGCAGCTTACGGAAGAGAGGGACAGATACGCAGTATTTT. Protein sequence: CASSLRKRGTDTQYF.

This clonotype was detected only a few times. The chain uses TRBV6-6 and TRBJ2-3, with 8 nucleotides matching TRBD1. V lost 3 bases and J lost 5; bases outside the gene matches: 4. CDR3 length: 14 amino acids. Per the germline V gene, CDR1 is MNHNY and CDR2 is SVGAGI (reference sequence). The CDR3 sequence is CASSYLTGGDTQYF. CDR3 nucleotide sequence: TGTGCCAGCAGTTATTTAACAGGGGGAGATACGCAGTATTTT.

This chain connects TRBV18 to TRBJ2-3; 7 bases line up with TRBD2. Trimming cost V 2 bases and J 0 bases; bases outside gene matches: 5. CDR3 size: 16 residues. CDR1 is KGHSH and CDR2 is LQKENI in the germline V gene. CDR3 DNA sequence: TGTGCCAGCTCACCAACGACTAGCAGGAGCACAGATACGCAGTATTTT. Amino acid sequence: CASSPTTSRSTDTQYF.

The table lists this clonotype with a few counts. The rearrangement uses TRBV20-1 and TRBJ1-5; D call uncertain. CDR1 and CDR2 from the germline V gene are DFQATT and SNEGSKA (reference sequence). V was shortened by 6 bases and J by 1 base, with 10 bases between the two germline ends. The CDR3 runs to 13 residues. The CDR3 nucleotides are TGCAGTGCCCTGGCCGGGAGCAATCAGCCCCAGCATTTT. Translating gives CSALAGSNQPQHF.

This chain connects TRBV5-6 to TRBJ2-1; D call uncertain. Germline CDR1 is SGHDT and CDR2 is YYEEEE. The V end lost 0 bases, the J end lost 7 bases, and 14 bases lay between the germline ends. This CDR3 region has 15 residues. CDR3 residues: CASSLGSGRINEQFF. The DNA for the CDR3 is TGTGCCAGCAGCTTGGGTTCAGGCAGGATAAATGAGCAGTTCTTC.

This chain links TRBV18 with TRBJ2-3, with D tentatively TRBD1 or TRBD2 (5 bases each). The ends were cut back, 0 bases at V and 4 bases at J, with 14 bases in the middle. The CDR3 has 16 amino acids. Germline CDR1 reads KGHSH; CDR2 reads LQKENI. CDR3: CASSPPGRDVADTQYF. For the CDR3, the DNA is TGTGCCAGCTCACCACCGGGCAGGGACGTGGCAGATACGCAGTATTTT.

The sample holds many counts of this clonotype. V usage is TRBV4-3 and J usage is TRBJ2-2; 8 nucleotides align to TRBD2. V was pared by 0 bases and J by 4 bases, with 7 bases of the junction left unmatched. Germline CDR1 LGHNA, CDR2 YSLEER. The CDR3 totals 17 residues. The chain's CDR3 is CASSQDPAGAPTGELFF. CDR3 nucleotides: TGCGCCAGCAGCCAAGATCCAGCGGGAGCCCCCACCGGGGAGCTGTTTTTT.

The sample holds a few counts of this clonotype. This chain connects TRBV5-5 to TRBJ2-3; 14 bases line up with TRBD2. Unmatched junction bases numbered 6, after V lost 4 bases and J lost 2 bases. The CDR3 is 17 amino acids. Germline assignment: CDR1 SGHKS and CDR2 YYEKEE (reference sequence). The CDR3 DNA is TGTGCCAGCAGCGGGAGACTAGCGGGGGGGGCCACAGATACGCAGTATTTT. This codes for CASSGRLAGGATDTQYF.

This clonotype showed up just a few times. The chain has TRBV6-6 and TRBJ2-5; D gene ambiguous. Germline CDR1 MNHNY, CDR2 SVGAGI (reference sequence). V was shortened by 5 bases and J by 5 bases, with 15 bases between the two germline ends. The CDR3 loop spans 14 amino acids. The CDR3 spells CASSAGPLRETQYF. The CDR3 DNA follows: TGTGCCAGCAGTGCCGGGCCCCTACGGGAGACCCAGTACTTC.

This clonotype was counted between two and nine times. The CDR3 loop reads CSVSEREGFF. The CDR3 nucleotides read TGCAGCGTGTCTGAGCGGGAAGGGTTCTTC. The chain combines TRBV29-1 with TRBJ2-1; 7 bases map to TRBD2. Germline-derived CDR1 and CDR2 are SQVTM and ANQGSEA. V dropped 6 bases and J dropped 15; count of bases not matched to a gene: 8. The CDR3 is 10 amino acids.

The chain carries TRBV4-1 and TRBJ2-7, with 8 bases fitting TRBD1. Losses at the gene ends were 11 bases for V and 6 bases for J; bases not matched to a gene: 9. Germline loops: CDR1 MGHRA, CDR2 YSYEKL. The CDR3 totals 12 residues. CDR3 nucleotides: TGCGCCTCTCAGGGGGCCCTGGGCGAGCAGTACTTC. As protein: CASQGALGEQYF.

CDR3: CASSPAATTSTDTQYF. CDR3 in DNA: TGTGCCAGCAGCCCGGCGGCTACCACTAGCACAGATACGCAGTATTTT. J is TRBJ2-3 and V is TRBV7-9; no clear D. V dropped 5 bases and J dropped 0 bases, with 15 bases sitting between them. The CDR3 runs 16 residues. Germline V gene lookup returns CDR1 SEHNR and CDR2 FQNEAQ (reference sequence).

Many counts were recorded for this clonotype. The chain combines TRBV12-3 or TRBV12-4 with TRBJ2-5; possible D gene TRBD2, 7 bases. The CDR3 covers 14 residues. V shed 3 bases and J shed 5 bases, with 13 bases lying between them. The CDR3 is CASSFWGGKETQYF. The CDR3 nucleotides read TGTGCCAGCAGTTTCTGGGGGGGCAAGGAGACCCAGTACTTC.

This clonotype was detected many times. The gene calls are TRBV30 and TRBJ1-1; the D is unclear. This CDR3 comprises 14 residues. V lost 0 bases and J 6 bases, leaving 14 bases between the germline ends. Germline CDR1 GTSNPN, CDR2 SVGIG (reference sequence). Here the CDR3 DNA reads TGTGCCTGGAGTGTACGAGCCGTCGGCGCTGAAGCTTTCTTT. Translated, it gives CAWSVRAVGAEAFF.

V and J are TRBV11-1 and TRBJ2-7; D possibly matches TRBD1 or TRBD2 (5 bases each). V shed 4 bases and J shed 3 bases, with 19 bases lying between them. Germline V gene lookup returns CDR1 SGHAT and CDR2 FQDESV (reference sequence). This CDR3 is built from 16 residues. CDR3 DNA sequence: TGTGCCAGCAGCTACCCCAGAGGGGCCGCCGTCTACGAGCAGTACTTC. The encoded protein is CASSYPRGAAVYEQYF. Supplemented by reference TRBV11-1 and TRBJ2-7, the full variable domain reads EAEVAQSPRYKITEKSQAVAFWCDPISGHATLYWYRQILGQGPELLVQFQDESVVDDSQLPKDRFSAERLKGVDSTLKIQPAELGDSAMYLCASSYPRGAAVYEQYFGPGTRLTVT.